One and the same sample provided the 30 T cell receptor beta chains below, sequenced in a study of CD8 T cells in Susac syndrome. Reverse transcription of about 0.5 to 1 ug RNA used random hexamers. One entry per CDR3 protein results from TCRdb running MiXCR on the immunoSEQ multiplex PCR reads. The sample carries under 200,000 distinct CDR3 sequences, 94% recorded once. The sample was CD4+ T cells from PBMCs. These receptors originate from a human donor with Susac syndrome.

This clonotype was counted between two and nine times. The rearrangement links TRBV12-3 or TRBV12-4 to TRBJ1-5; the D gene is possibly TRBD1 (6 bases). V lost 7 bases to trimming and J lost 3 bases, with 10 bases between them. The CDR3 contains 13 residues. DNA for the CDR3: TGTGCCAGCACCGGACAGTACAATCAGCCCCAGCATTTT. Its translation is CASTGQYNQPQHF.

The CDR3 sequence is CASSLAIRGFYGYTF. In nucleotides, the CDR3 is TGTGCCAGCAGCTTAGCCATCCGGGGCTTCTATGGCTACACCTTC. The chain has TRBV7-9 and TRBJ1-2, with a possible D match to TRBD1 (5 bases). The CDR3 is 15 amino acids. V shed 0 bases and J shed 4 bases, with 12 bases lying between them. CDR1 SEHNR and CDR2 FQNEAQ come from the germline V gene (reference sequence).

CDR3 bases: TGCAGTGCTGCGGGACAGGGGATTTCACCCCTCCACTTT. The encoded protein is CSAAGQGISPLHF. This chain uses TRBV20-1 with TRBJ1-6; 10 nucleotides align to TRBD1. The V gene end was trimmed by 5 bases and the J gene end by 9 bases; junction bases not matched to a gene: 4. CDR1 and CDR2 (germline): DFQATT, SNEGSKA (reference sequence). The CDR3 runs 13 residues.

The rearrangement joins TRBV10-3 to TRBJ1-2; no definite D call. Trimming removed 5 bases at V and 8 bases at J, with 12 bases between. The CDR3 runs 12 residues. The germline V gene encodes CDR1 ENHRY and CDR2 SYGVKD. The CDR3 DNA sequence: TGTGCCATCAGTCGGGCAAAAGAAGGCTACACCTTC. It yields the protein CAISRAKEGYTF.

The rearrangement links TRBV12-3 or TRBV12-4 to TRBJ2-2; 9 nucleotides agree with TRBD1. V was pared by 8 bases and J by 5 bases, with 6 bases of the junction left unmatched. The CDR3 runs to 14 residues. The CDR3 DNA follows: TGTGCCAGCTCAGGACAGGGGACGACCGGGGAGCTGTTTTTT. Protein: CASSGQGTTGELFF.

The rearrangement joins TRBV6-6 to TRBJ2-2, with 9 bases that match TRBD1. With 7 bases clipped from V and 3 bases from J, the junction kept 3 bases outside the gene matches. The CDR3 runs 14 residues. CDR1 MNHNY and CDR2 SVGAGI come from the germline V gene (reference sequence). CDR3 DNA: TGTGCCAGCACAAGGACAGGGGACACCGGGGAGCTGTTTTTT. Translation gives CASTRTGDTGELFF.

The chain links TRBV2 to TRBJ1-5; weak D call: TRBD1 (5 bases). Germline V gives CDR1 SNHLY, CDR2 FYNNEI. Trimming pared 4 bases from V and 7 bases from J, leaving 11 bases between. The CDR3 runs to 13 residues. CDR3 DNA: TGTGCCAGCAGTGTGGGAAGGGGCCAGCCCCAGCATTTT. This gives the protein CASSVGRGQPQHF. The full variable domain, completed using reference TRBV2 and TRBJ1-5, is EPEVTQTPSHQVTQMGQEVILRCVPISNHLYFYWYRQILGQKVEFLVSFYNNEISEKSEIFDDQFSVERPDGSNFTLKIRSTKLEDSAMYFCASSVGRGQPQHFGDGTRLSIL.

V is TRBV5-1 and J is TRBJ2-3; D is undetermined. Trimming shortened V by 0 bases and J by 1 base, and 9 bases separated the two germline ends. Germline CDR1 SGHRS, CDR2 YFSETQ. The CDR3 runs to 15 residues. The CDR3 DNA reads TGCGCCAGCAGCTTGGGGAGCCGCGGCACAGATACGCAGTATTTT. The encoded protein is CASSLGSRGTDTQYF.

The chain is built from TRBV7-2 and TRBJ2-3, with 8 nucleotides matching TRBD2. Germline CDR1 and CDR2: SGHTA and FQGNSA. V gave up 7 bases and J gave up 5 bases; unmatched junction bases: 11. The CDR3 extends over 15 amino acids. CDR3 sequence (DNA): TGTGCCAGCAACCCTGCCGGGGGGGCAAGAGATACGCAGTATTTT. It specifies CASNPAGGARDTQYF.

J is TRBJ2-3 and V is TRBV3-1, with a possible D match to TRBD1 (5 bases). V lost 4 bases and J lost 10, with 12 bases in between. Germline V gene lookup returns CDR1 LGHDT and CDR2 YNNKEL (reference sequence). The CDR3 has 12 residues. CDR3 coding DNA: TGTGCCAGCAGCCTGAAATTGGGGCCGCAGTATTTT. Residues: CASSLKLGPQYF.

This clonotype was recorded only once. CDR3 residues: CASSRQGAVVWETQYF. CDR3 nucleotide sequence: TGTGCCAGCAGCCGACAGGGGGCGGTGGTTTGGGAGACCCAGTACTTC. The V call is TRBV7-2, the J call TRBJ2-5, with TRBD1 matching over 10 bases. There are 16 residues in the CDR3. V lost 5 bases and J lost 5; bases outside the gene matches: 11. Per germline, CDR1 SGHTA and CDR2 FQGNSA. The entire variable domain, with the rest obtained from reference TRBV7-2 and TRBJ2-5, is as follows: GAGVSQSPSNKVTEKGKDVELRCDPISGHTALYWYRQSLGQGLEFLIYFQGNSAPDKSGLPSDRFSAERTGGSVSTLTIQRTQQEDSAVYLCASSRQGAVVWETQYFGPGTRLLVL.

The V and J genes are TRBV6-5 and TRBJ2-7; TRBD1 aligns across 8 bases. V lost 0 bases, J lost 0 bases, and 4 bases stayed unmatched. This CDR3 contains 16 residues. The germline V gene has CDR1 MNHEY and CDR2 SVGAGI. The CDR3 DNA follows: TGTGCCAGCAGTTACTCGCAGCAGGGGGCCTCCTACGAGCAGTACTTC. This translates into CASSYSQQGASYEQYF.

The rearrangement links TRBV7-2 to TRBJ1-5; D ambiguous. Trimming shortened V by 6 bases and J by 3 bases, and 9 bases separated the two germline ends. CDR1 SGHTA and CDR2 FQGNSA come from the germline V gene. The CDR3 has 13 residues. The DNA for the CDR3 is TGTGCCAGCAGGACCAAGGTCAATCAGCCCCAGCATTTT. As protein: CASRTKVNQPQHF.

The chain joins TRBV5-1 to TRBJ1-1, with D unclear. Per the germline V gene, CDR1 is SGHRS and CDR2 is YFSETQ. This CDR3 region has 16 residues. The V end lost 0 bases, the J end lost 3 bases, and 15 bases lay between the germline ends. This chain's CDR3 is CASSLAGRGGDTEAFF. The DNA of the CDR3 is TGCGCCAGCAGCTTGGCCGGTCGAGGTGGAGACACTGAAGCTTTCTTT.

The V and J genes are TRBV25-1 and TRBJ2-5; 7 bases map to TRBD1. V shed 1 base, J shed 5 bases, and the junction held 7 bases outside the gene matches. CDR3 length: 15 amino acids. The germline V gene encodes CDR1 MGHDK and CDR2 SYGVNS. The CDR3: CASSESPQGTETQYF. In nucleotides, the CDR3 is TGTGCCAGCAGTGAATCCCCACAGGGGACCGAGACCCAGTACTTC.

The chain employs TRBV3-1 and TRBJ2-7; unclear D gene. The CDR3 is 14 residues long. Germline loops: CDR1 LGHDT, CDR2 YNNKEL (reference sequence). The germline V and J ends were trimmed by 0 bases and 3 bases, with 9 bases remaining between them. The CDR3 reads CASSQDKDDYEQYF. CDR3 nucleotides: TGTGCCAGCAGCCAAGATAAGGACGACTACGAGCAGTACTTC.

The V call is TRBV11-2, the J call TRBJ2-3, with 8 bases aligning to TRBD2. V shed 5 bases and J 3 bases; nucleotides not matched to a gene: 10. CDR3 length: 16 amino acids. The germline V gene encodes CDR1 SGHAT and CDR2 FQNNGV. The CDR3 here is CASSSTGTRGTDTQYF. As DNA, the CDR3 is TGTGCCAGCAGCAGTACGGGGACTAGGGGGACAGATACGCAGTATTTT.

This clonotype was recorded once. The CDR3 sequence: CASKNGPEAFF. The CDR3 DNA reads as TGCGCCAGCAAAAATGGGCCTGAAGCTTTCTTT. The rearrangement uses TRBV5-1 and TRBJ1-1; no clear D gene. Trimming removed 6 bases from V and 6 bases from J, with 9 bases in between. This CDR3 region has 11 residues. Per the germline V gene, CDR1 is SGHRS and CDR2 is YFSETQ.

The chain links TRBV6-5 to TRBJ1-5; D not certain. The germline V gene has CDR1 MNHEY and CDR2 SVGAGI. This CDR3 has 18 residues. V lost 0 bases, J lost 1 base, and 16 bases lay in between. In DNA, the CDR3 is TGTGCCAGCAGTTACTCGAAAGGTGTGGGGAGCAGCAATCAGCCCCAGCATTTT. Translation gives CASSYSKGVGSSNQPQHF.

The V gene is TRBV30, the J gene TRBJ1-1, with D unresolved. V was pared by 4 bases and J by 5 bases, with 20 bases between. This CDR3 is 15 amino acids long. Looked up from germline, CDR1 is GTSNPN and CDR2 is SVGIG (reference sequence). Written as DNA, the CDR3 is TGTGCCTGGATTAGCAGCGGGGTTTTACGGACTGAAGCTTTCTTT. This sequence encodes CAWISSGVLRTEAFF.

The V call is TRBV12-3 or TRBV12-4, the J call TRBJ1-5; D uncertain. Trimming took off 5 bases at V and 6 bases at J, with 14 bases between the two ends. The CDR3 consists of 14 residues. As DNA, the CDR3 is TGTGCCAGCAGTAGGTCCGGACGTCGTCAGCCCCAGCATTTT. It specifies CASSRSGRRQPQHF.

This clonotype was observed once. The chain combines TRBV6-4 with TRBJ1-6; TRBD1 is a possible D gene (5 bases). V dropped 2 bases and J dropped 4 bases, with 9 bases sitting between them. CDR1 is MRHNA and CDR2 is SNTAGT in the germline V gene. This CDR3 is built from 15 residues. CDR3 sequence (DNA): TGTGCCAGCAGTGACGGGCAGGGATATAATTCACCCCTCCACTTT. It specifies CASSDGQGYNSPLHF.

The chain is built from TRBV12-3 or TRBV12-4 and TRBJ2-1, with D possibly called TRBD1 or TRBD2 (5 bases each). V gave up 6 bases and J gave up 4 bases, with 13 bases separating them. The CDR3 is 14 amino acids. The CDR3: CASRRRDPYNEQFF. The CDR3 DNA sequence: TGTGCCAGCAGACGCCGGGACCCATACAATGAGCAGTTCTTC.

The V and J genes are TRBV15 and TRBJ1-2; D is perhaps TRBD1 (5 bases). Trimming took off 0 bases at V and 7 bases at J, with 9 bases between the two ends. The CDR3 loop spans 13 amino acids. Germline V gene sequence: CDR1 LNHNV, CDR2 YYDKDF (reference sequence). The DNA for the CDR3 is TGTGCCACCAGCAGAGATAACAGGCCTGGCTACACCTTC. This codes for CATSRDNRPGYTF.

V is TRBV7-2 and J is TRBJ2-3; 10 bases are a match to TRBD2. With V trimmed by 5 bases and J by 0 bases, 8 bases remained unmatched. From germline, CDR1 is SGHTA and CDR2 FQGNSA. The CDR3 runs 17 residues. CDR3 sequence reads: CASSPLSGGASTDTQYF. CDR3 in DNA: TGTGCCAGCAGCCCTTTAAGCGGGGGGGCTAGCACAGATACGCAGTATTTT.

This clonotype appeared once. The chain joins TRBV29-1 to TRBJ2-3; TRBD1 is a possible D gene (6 bases). V was trimmed by 3 bases and J by 2 bases, leaving 15 bases between them. The CDR3 length is 15 residues. Germline V lookup: CDR1 SQVTM, CDR2 ANQGSEA. As DNA, the CDR3 is TGCAGCGTTGATGTGATAAGGGGGACCACAGATACGCAGTATTTT. Its protein product is CSVDVIRGTTDTQYF.

The gene calls are TRBV20-1 and TRBJ2-7; D is possibly TRBD2 (7 bases). The CDR3 is made up of 13 amino acids. Germline CDR1 reads DFQATT; CDR2 reads SNEGSKA (reference sequence). V lost 4 bases to trimming and J lost 2 bases, with 12 bases between them. In DNA form, the CDR3 reads TGCAGTGCTAATAAGGGGGGGACCTACGAGCAGTACTTC. Its translation is CSANKGGTYEQYF.

J is TRBJ1-6 and V is TRBV12-3 or TRBV12-4; 9 nucleotides match TRBD1. V lost 6 bases, J lost 10 bases, and 7 bases stayed unmatched. The CDR3 consists of 14 residues. Here the CDR3 reads CASRTGTGHSPLHF. CDR3 DNA: TGTGCCAGCAGAACCGGGACAGGGCACTCACCCCTCCACTTT.

CDR3 in DNA: TGCAGTGCTACGACAGGGGTTGGGGAGACCCAGTACTTC. This encodes CSATTGVGETQYF. The V gene is TRBV20-1, the J gene TRBJ2-5, with 8 bases aligning to TRBD1. Trimming removed 4 bases from V and 5 bases from J; junction bases left unmatched: 6. Per the germline V gene, CDR1 is DFQATT and CDR2 is SNEGSKA (reference sequence). The CDR3 runs 13 residues.

The chain couples TRBV2 to TRBJ2-1; 10 nucleotides agree with TRBD2. V lost 3 bases to trimming and J lost 8 bases; unmatched junction nucleotides: 10. The CDR3 sequence is 16 residues long. Germline V gene data show CDR1 as SNHLY and CDR2 as FYNNEI. The chain's CDR3 is CASSESQSGGADEQFF. In DNA form, the CDR3 reads TGTGCCAGCAGTGAGTCACAGAGCGGGGGGGCTGATGAGCAGTTCTTC.